This entry features one TCR beta chain sequence. The data stem from a study of blood T cell repertoires in COVID-19. The CDR3 covers 15 residues. Germline CDR1 MDHEN, CDR2 SYDVKM. The ends were cut back, 5 bases at V and 6 bases at J, with 17 bases in the middle. The method was immunoSEQ multiplex PCR; TCRdb's version includes in-frame clones alone and lacks a portion of them. The data show about 190,000 clones, roughly 80% seen once. The TCR originated in a man in his fifties who had recovered from COVID-19. The chain employs TRBV28 and TRBJ2-1, with D perhaps matching TRBD2 (6 bases). Sequencing input: peripheral blood. This chain's CDR3 is CASSRRLGTLNEQFF. CDR3 DNA sequence: TGTGCCAGCAGTCGTAGACTAGGCACCCTCAATGAGCAGTTCTTC.